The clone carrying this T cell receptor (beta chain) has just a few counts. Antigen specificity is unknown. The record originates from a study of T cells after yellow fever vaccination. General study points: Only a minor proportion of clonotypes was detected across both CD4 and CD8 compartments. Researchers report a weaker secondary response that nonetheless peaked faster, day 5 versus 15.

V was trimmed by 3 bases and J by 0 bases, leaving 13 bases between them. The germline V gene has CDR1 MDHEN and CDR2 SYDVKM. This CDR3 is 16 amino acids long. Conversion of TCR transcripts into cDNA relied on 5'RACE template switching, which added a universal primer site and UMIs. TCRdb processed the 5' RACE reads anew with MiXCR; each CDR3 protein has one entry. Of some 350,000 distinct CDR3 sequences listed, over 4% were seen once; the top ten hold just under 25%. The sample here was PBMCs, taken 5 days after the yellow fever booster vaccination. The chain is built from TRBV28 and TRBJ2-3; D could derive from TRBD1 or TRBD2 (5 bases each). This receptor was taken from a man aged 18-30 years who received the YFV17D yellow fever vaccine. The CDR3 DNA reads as TGTGCCAGCAGTTTTCGGGGTGGGGGTAGCACAGATACGCAGTATTTT. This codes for CASSFRGGGSTDTQYF.